This T cell receptor beta chain was sequenced in a study of human T cells and chemical hapten exposure. This clonotype was found many times. The antigen is not known. The time point is: patch test 2, 6 weeks after DPC sensitization. Treatment described: therapeutic diphenylcyclopropenone sensitization with weekly scalp DPC. Every patch test was put on after a blood sample was taken. The library labeled individual cDNA molecules by adding unique molecular identifiers to them. TCRdb redid the calling of the RACE reads with MiXCR, one entry per CDR3 protein. The table records over 65,000 distinct CDR3 sequences, around 10% of them present only once. Germline assignment: CDR1 SGHDT and CDR2 YYEEEE. The ends lost 3 bases at V and 0 bases at J; junction bases unmatched: 7. The CDR3 extends over 17 amino acids. Notes on the study in general: No shift was seen in TCRs above 1 in 1000 frequency with DPC sensitization. Patch test score showed a positive correlation with PT1 expanded TCR counts.

The sequence came from a young man with alopecia areata. Some clones in this sample may be carry-over from other donors' samples. The V call is TRBV5-6, the J call TRBJ2-1, with 9 bases that match TRBD1. The sample consisted of whole blood, taken in connection with sensitization to the hapten diphenylcyclopropenone (DPC). Here the CDR3 DNA reads TGTGCCAGCAGCTCCCGGACAGGGGCCAACTCCTACAATGAGCAGTTCTTC. Protein: CASSSRTGANSYNEQFF.